This entry is about one T cell receptor (beta chain). Its antigen is still unknown. TCRdb processed the RT-PCR reads anew with MiXCR; each CDR3 protein has one entry. The data show about 520,000 distinct CDR3 sequences, 25% seen once. This entry comes from a study of response to subunit inactivated influenza vaccine. Study-wide findings and caveats: Authors suggested each seasonal influenza vaccination recruits few new T cells.

CDR1 is SGHVS, CDR2 FNYEAQ, per germline. V gave up 1 base and J gave up 2 bases, with 9 bases separating them. The CDR3 loop spans 15 amino acids. Sample: CD4+ T cells sorted from PBMCs, taken 4 to 6 days after vaccination. This chain connects TRBV7-6 to TRBJ2-1; D is uncertain. The receptor's source is a man between 45 and 60 years old who received an inactivated influenza vaccine. CDR3 protein: CASSLERSAYNEQFF. The CDR3 nucleotides are TGTGCCAGCAGCTTAGAACGGTCTGCCTACAATGAGCAGTTCTTC.